The 14 T cell receptor beta chains presented below share a single source sample, sequenced in a study of CD8+ T cells in alopecia areata. Treatment noted: oral pan-JAK inhibitor, 5-10 mg twice daily. Sequencing used cDNA as its template, made by extracting RNA and reverse transcribing it. TCRdb's table, derived via immunoSEQ multiplex PCR, lists solely in-frame clones and lacks some. This sample has about 220,000 clones, with 50% to 60% found just once. Specimen: CD4+ T cells sorted from blood, collected at week 4, from a patient treated with tofacitinib. The receptor source for this set is a human donor with alopecia areata.

V usage is TRBV29-1 and J usage is TRBJ1-1; D not resolved. V was clipped by 6 bases and J by 3 bases, with 5 bases between them. This CDR3 spans 10 amino acids. The germline V gene encodes CDR1 SQVTM and CDR2 ANQGSEA. The DNA of the CDR3 is TGCAGCGTAACTCACACTGAAGCTTTCTTT. Translated, it gives CSVTHTEAFF.

The chain links TRBV29-1 to TRBJ1-1, with 7 bases aligning to TRBD1. The CDR3 is made up of 14 amino acids. Trimming at V came to 7 bases and at J to 1 base, leaving 9 bases not matched to a gene. In germline, CDR1 is SQVTM, CDR2 ANQGSEA. The DNA of the CDR3 is TGCAGCGGCAGCCCGGAGGGGGCGAACACTGAAGCTTTCTTT. Amino acids: CSGSPEGANTEAFF.

V is TRBV5-6 and J is TRBJ1-6; D gene ambiguous. V was pared by 5 bases and J by 2 bases, with 11 bases between. CDR3 length: 15 amino acids. Germline-derived CDR1 and CDR2 are SGHDT and YYEEEE. The CDR3 DNA is TGTGCCAGCAGTTTTTGGCACCCCTATAATTCACCCCTCCACTTT. Encoded protein: CASSFWHPYNSPLHF.

This rearrangement joins TRBV7-2 to TRBJ2-6, with D hard to call. The V gene's germline CDR1 is SGHTA and CDR2 FQGNSA. CDR3 length equals 19 residues. Trimming removed 5 bases at V and 0 bases at J, with 20 bases between. CDR3 nucleotides: TGTGCCAGCAGCCTACTACCCTGGGCAGTTGACTCTGGGGCCAACGTCCTGACTTTC. It codes for CASSLLPWAVDSGANVLTF.

This clone was recorded a few times. Other DNA sequences in the sample encode the same CDR3. CDR3 nucleotide sequence: TGCAGTGCTGGGAGAGAGACCCAGTACTTC. It specifies CSAGRETQYF. V usage is TRBV20-1 and J usage is TRBJ2-5; D is possibly TRBD2 (5 bases). The CDR3 runs 10 residues. Trimming shortened V by 5 bases and J by 4 bases, and 5 bases separated the two germline ends. Germline V gene data show CDR1 as DFQATT and CDR2 as SNEGSKA (reference sequence).

This sequence joins TRBV2 and TRBJ2-2; 7 bases are a match to TRBD1. With 5 bases clipped from V and 2 bases from J, the junction kept 2 bases outside the gene matches. This CDR3 has 14 residues. Germline CDR1 SNHLY, CDR2 FYNNEI. The CDR3 nucleotides are TGTGCCAGCAGTATAGGGGGCAACACCGGGGAGCTGTTTTTT. Translated: CASSIGGNTGELFF.

This chain joins TRBV15 and TRBJ2-2; D might be TRBD2 (6 bases). Trimming removed 0 bases at V and 2 bases at J, with 10 bases between. CDR1 and CDR2 (germline): LNHNV, YYDKDF (reference sequence). This CDR3 has 16 amino acids. The DNA of the CDR3 is TGTGCCACCAGCAGAGAATCGGGAGCAAACACCGGGGAGCTGTTTTTT. The encoded protein is CATSRESGANTGELFF.

The chain has TRBV11-1 and TRBJ1-6, with 7 positions matching TRBD1. The J segment lost 9 bases and the V segment lost 4 bases, leaving 12 bases of the junction unmatched. From germline, CDR1 is SGHAT and CDR2 FQDESV (reference sequence). There are 16 residues in the CDR3. The CDR3 is CASSSRTGSTSSPLHF. The CDR3 region has the DNA TGTGCCAGCAGCTCCAGGACAGGATCGACTTCTTCACCCCTCCACTTT. The full variable domain, rest sourced from reference TRBV11-1 and TRBJ1-6, is EAEVAQSPRYKITEKSQAVAFWCDPISGHATLYWYRQILGQGPELLVQFQDESVVDDSQLPKDRFSAERLKGVDSTLKIQPAELGDSAMYLCASSSRTGSTSSPLHFGNGTRLTVT.

The genes are TRBV10-3 and TRBJ2-5; D is possibly TRBD1 (6 bases). Germline CDR1 reads ENHRY; CDR2 reads SYGVKD. This CDR3 is built from 16 residues. Trimming pared 10 bases from V and 0 bases from J, leaving 21 bases between. CDR3 residues: CATRGLKQGNQETQYF. In DNA, the CDR3 is TGTGCCACCCGAGGACTTAAACAGGGAAACCAAGAGACCCAGTACTTC.

The rearrangement uses TRBV19 and TRBJ2-1; 10 positions agree with TRBD2. Losses at the gene ends were 3 bases for V and 12 bases for J; bases not matched to a gene: 11. Germline V gene data show CDR1 as LNHDA and CDR2 as SQIVND (reference sequence). The CDR3 is made up of 15 amino acids. As DNA, the CDR3 is TGTGCCAGTAGTATCGAAGCGGGGGGGCACAGGTGGCAGTTCTTC. Protein: CASSIEAGGHRWQFF.

The rearrangement links TRBV18 to TRBJ1-2, with unresolved D. The CDR3 spans 13 residues. Germline CDR1 KGHSH, CDR2 LQKENI. Trimming shortened V by 3 bases and J by 3 bases, and 8 bases separated the two germline ends. In nucleotides, the CDR3 is TGTGCCAGCTCACCTTCAATCGACTATGGCTACACCTTC. Translating gives CASSPSIDYGYTF. Combining the CDR3 with reference TRBV18 and TRBJ1-2 gives the whole variable domain NAGVMQNPRHLVRRRGQEARLRCSPMKGHSHVYWYRQLPEEGLKFMVYLQKENIIDESGMPKERFSAEFPKEGPSILRIQQVVRGDSAAYFCASSPSIDYGYTFGSGTRLTVV.

This clone was detected only a few times. V is TRBV9 and J is TRBJ1-2; weak D call: TRBD1 (6 bases). From germline, CDR1 is SGDLS and CDR2 YYNGEE. This CDR3 spans 17 amino acids. Trimming removed 4 bases at V and 8 bases at J, with 27 bases between. The CDR3 region is CASSPQRTTVGARGYTF. The CDR3 nucleotides read TGTGCCAGCAGCCCACAAAGGACCACGGTGGGGGCGCGGGGCTACACCTTC.

The V and J genes are TRBV30 and TRBJ2-3; the match to TRBD2 covers 13 bases. V shed 8 bases and J 4 bases; nucleotides not matched to a gene: 3. CDR3 length equals 13 residues. In germline, CDR1 is GTSNPN, CDR2 SVGIG (reference sequence). CDR3 coding DNA: TGTGCCCGCACTAGCGGGGGGGCAGATACGCAGTATTTT. Its protein product is CARTSGGADTQYF.

V gene TRBV30 combines with J gene TRBJ1-6; D is unresolved. Trimming removed 3 bases at V and 5 bases at J, with 5 bases between. CDR3 length: 12 amino acids. CDR1 GTSNPN and CDR2 SVGIG come from the germline V gene (reference sequence). CDR3 DNA: TGTGCCTGGAGGCTTAATAATTCACCCCTCCACTTT. Its translation: CAWRLNNSPLHF.